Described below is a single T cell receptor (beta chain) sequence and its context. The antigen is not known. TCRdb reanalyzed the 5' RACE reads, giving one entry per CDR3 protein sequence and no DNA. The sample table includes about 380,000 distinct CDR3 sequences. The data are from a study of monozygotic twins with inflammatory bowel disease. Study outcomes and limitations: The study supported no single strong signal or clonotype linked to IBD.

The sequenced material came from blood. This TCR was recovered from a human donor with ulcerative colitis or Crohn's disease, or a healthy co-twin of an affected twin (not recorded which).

The CDR3: CASSYSTLDKEQFF. The chain has TRBV6-5 and TRBJ2-1; TCRdb lists TRBD2, though no DNA is available to test this call. CDR1 MNHEY and CDR2 SVGAGI come from the germline V gene. The CDR3 length is 14 residues.